This T cell receptor (beta chain) was recovered during a study of control samples from healthy donors and cancer patients (dated by TCRdb to 2020 to 2021). The library was prepared using the immunoSEQ multiplex PCR assay. Imported from immuneACCESS, the table was reduced by TCRdb to in-frame sequences with V and J called. These copies leave out some clones; in studies compared against another copy, an unresolved V gene accounts for under half, and the cause of the remainder is not known. This sample lists over 150,000 clones; 85% to 95% were detected once. Together, the top ten hold more than 1.1% of the sample. A note on this clone: Its binding antigen is unknown. No quality values exist for individual bases; no much larger clone is one base distant.

The CDR3 measures 13 amino acids from cysteine to phenylalanine. Only the CDR3 DNA stays, 39 bases, in frame from base 1. V and J are truncated by 0 bases and 6 bases respectively, leaving an intervening sequence of 9 bases. CDR1 is given as LGHNT and CDR2 as FRNRAP, both from the germline V gene. Sequencing used blood. Recombination connected TRBV12-5 to TRBJ2-7; tentative D gene TRBD1, with 5 bases matching. This receptor was identified in a man aged 18 to 30 in good health. The CDR3 amino acid sequence is: CASGLVVRGEQYF. In nucleotide form, the sequence is TGTGCTAGTGGTTTGGTAGTAAGGGGCGAGCAGTACTTC.